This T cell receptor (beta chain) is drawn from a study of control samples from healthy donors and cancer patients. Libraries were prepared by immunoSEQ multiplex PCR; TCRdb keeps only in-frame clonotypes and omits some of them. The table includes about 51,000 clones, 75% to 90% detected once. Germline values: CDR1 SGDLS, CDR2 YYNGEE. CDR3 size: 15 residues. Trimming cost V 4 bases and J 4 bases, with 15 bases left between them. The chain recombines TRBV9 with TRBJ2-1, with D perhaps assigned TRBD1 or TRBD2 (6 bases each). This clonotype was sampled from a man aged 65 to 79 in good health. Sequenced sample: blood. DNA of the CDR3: TGTGCCAGCAGCATTAGTCCGGGGGCTTACAATGAGCAGTTCTTC. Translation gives CASSISPGAYNEQFF.